Below, one TCR beta chain is given with its context. CDR3 length equals 18 residues. Trimming removed 0 bases from V and 0 bases from J, with 12 bases in between. Germline V gene sequence: CDR1 MGHRA, CDR2 YSYEKL. The sample originates from a study of shared clonotypes between healthy human individuals. TCRdb's copy holds only in-frame clones and misses some; the assay was immunoSEQ multiplex PCR. This table holds around 2.1 million clones, 90% to 96% found once. Sequencing used naive CD4+ T cells sorted from blood. As for subset: CD45RA+ positively selected. This TCR derives from a man between 18 and 35 years old in good health. The V and J genes are TRBV4-1 and TRBJ1-6; the D is unclear. Here the CDR3 reads CASSQDAIDSSYNSPLHF. The CDR3 DNA reads as TGCGCCAGCAGCCAAGATGCGATCGATAGCTCCTATAATTCACCCCTCCACTTT.